Listed below are T cell receptor beta chains from one sample, sequenced in a study of blood T cell repertoires in COVID-19. TCRdb keeps only in-frame clones here, not all; method: immunoSEQ multiplex PCR. This table has 200,000 to 250,000 clones, less than 90% appearing once. The source material was peripheral blood. These receptors were obtained from a woman aged 80 or over with active or convalescent COVID-19. Each CDR3 is given with its conserved first and last residue. A D gene is named only where the DNA matches it firmly.

cdr3_length,j_call,v_call,d_call,cdr3_aa
15,TRBJ1-1,TRBV5-1,TRBD1,CASSLTKGAYTEAFF
15,TRBJ1-6,TRBV3-1/TRBV3-2,TRBD1,CASSPRDRGISPLHF
14,TRBJ2-7,TRBV5-1,TRBD1,CASSQGQGAYEQYF
16,TRBJ2-3,TRBV9,-,CASSVGTADITDTQYF
13,TRBJ1-5,TRBV15,TRBD1,CATSRDRDQPQHF
14,TRBJ1-1,TRBV7-2,-,CASSSRVESTEAFF
14,TRBJ2-1,TRBV5-1,-,CASSVERGGPVQFF
15,TRBJ1-5,TRBV5-1,-,CASSPSTGSNQPQHF
15,TRBJ2-3,TRBV30,TRBD2,CACAPSGKPTDTQYF
12,TRBJ2-5,TRBV7-9,-,CASSFTEETQYF
13,TRBJ2-3,TRBV24-1,TRBD2,CATGGGARDTQYF
17,TRBJ1-5,TRBV4-1,-,CASSQGARGEGNQPQHF
15,TRBJ2-5,TRBV4-1,-,CASSQDGAVVETQYF
16,TRBJ2-2,TRBV5-5,-,CASSLRQRQDTGELFF
14,TRBJ2-3,TRBV19,TRBD1,CASRSGTATDTQYF
13,TRBJ1-3,TRBV15,-,CATSRDEGNTIYF
14,TRBJ2-3,TRBV4-3,-,CASSGRGRTDTQYF
14,TRBJ1-5,TRBV7-2,-,CASSGAQVMQPQHF
15,TRBJ1-6,TRBV7-2,TRBD1,CASSLVGQGGSPLHF
15,TRBJ1-2,TRBV11-1,-,CASSLSTGKIYGYTF
14,TRBJ2-4,TRBV12-5,-,CASGLGGANDIQYF
12,TRBJ1-1,TRBV18,-,CASSRDTYEAFF
15,TRBJ1-6,TRBV23-1,TRBD1,CASSQQGEALSPLHF
13,TRBJ2-1,TRBV29-1,TRBD1,CSVEGQGYNEQFF
15,TRBJ1-5,TRBV4-2,TRBD1,CASSQAGTGGQPQHF
14,TRBJ1-2,TRBV10-3,TRBD1,CAISDKGTDYGYTF
16,TRBJ2-5,TRBV9,TRBD1,CASSVDGTGIQETQYF
16,TRBJ2-3,TRBV5-1,TRBD2,CASSLGEGFSTDTQYF
14,TRBJ1-2,TRBV7-3,-,CASSAGGSNYGYTF
16,TRBJ2-3,TRBV4-2,TRBD2,CASSQSPSGSTDTQYF
15,TRBJ1-1,TRBV19,TRBD1,CASSYDDRVGTEAFF